These 6 T cell receptor beta chains were sequenced from one sample in a study of Ad26.COV2.S vaccination and SARS-CoV-2 variants. Treatment in this sample: some 20 received Ad26.COV2.S at low or high dose, single or two shots; about five received placebo; per-sample allocation not given. Following the first vaccine or placebo injection, samples were taken on day 63. Using immunoSEQ multiplex PCR, the repertoire was profiled, and TCRdb retains in-frame clones only, with some absent. The sample lists about 400,000 clones, around 89% occurring once. Material: peripheral blood, obtained in a trial of Ad26.COV2.S vaccine versus placebo. Receptors were obtained from a person aged 18-65 years who received the Ad26.COV2.S COVID-19 vaccine or a placebo.

The CDR3 DNA sequence: TGTGCCAGCAGCTTAGACACTGAAGCTTTCTTT. Its translation: CASSLDTEAFF. The chain joins TRBV5-4 to TRBJ1-1, with D unresolved. The germline gives CDR1 SGHNT, CDR2 YYREEE (reference sequence). The CDR3 loop spans 11 amino acids. The V gene lost 2 bases and the J gene lost 3 bases, with 2 bases spanning the gap.

The chain links TRBV6-5 to TRBJ2-3; weak D call: TRBD1 (6 bases). CDR1 and CDR2 (germline): MNHEY, SVGAGI. Trimming pared 6 bases from V and 0 bases from J, leaving 13 bases between. This CDR3 contains 15 residues. The CDR3 DNA sequence: TGTGCCAGCAGGAGAGAAGGGGGTAGCACAGATACGCAGTATTTT. Protein: CASRREGGSTDTQYF.

V gene TRBV7-9 combines with J gene TRBJ2-7; D remains unclear. Germline V gene sequence: CDR1 SEHNR, CDR2 FQNEAQ (reference sequence). This CDR3 is 13 amino acids long. V dropped 4 bases and J dropped 7 bases, with 14 bases sitting between them. CDR3 nucleotides: TGTGCCAGCAGCTCCTTGCAAACTGGGGAGCAGTACTTC. Translating gives CASSSLQTGEQYF.

The chain has TRBV9 and TRBJ1-4; 8 bases agree with TRBD1. CDR1 is SGDLS and CDR2 is YYNGEE in the germline V gene. The CDR3 consists of 14 residues. The V segment lost 7 bases and the J segment 3 bases; nucleotides outside the gene matches: 5. In nucleotides, the CDR3 is TGTGCCAGCGGGCGGACAGGGTCTAATGAAAAACTGTTTTTT. Amino acid sequence: CASGRTGSNEKLFF. The full variable domain, completed using reference TRBV9 and TRBJ1-4, is DSGVTQTPKHLITATGQRVTLRCSPRSGDLSVYWYQQSLDQGLQFLIQYYNGEERAKGNILERFSAQQFPDLHSELNLSSLELGDSALYFCASGRTGSNEKLFFGSGTQLSVL.

The rearrangement links TRBV15 to TRBJ2-5; D unresolved. The germline CDR1 and CDR2 sequences are LNHNV and YYDKDF (reference sequence). Trimming took 1 base from V and 4 from J, leaving 13 bases between them. The length of the CDR3 is 15 residues. Here the CDR3 DNA reads TGTGCCACCAGCAGAGTCCAAATAAGTAGAGAGACCCAGTACTTC. Residues: CATSRVQISRETQYF.

The table lists this clone with a few counts. V usage is TRBV21-1 and J usage is TRBJ1-1; whether TRBD1, the table's D call, matches the DNA was not checked. TRBV21-1 is termed a pseudogene. This CDR3 spans 14 amino acids. CDR3 region: CASSTGTGRTEAFF. In DNA, the CDR3 is TGTGCCAGCAGCACGGGGACAGGGAGAACTGAAGCTTTCTTT.